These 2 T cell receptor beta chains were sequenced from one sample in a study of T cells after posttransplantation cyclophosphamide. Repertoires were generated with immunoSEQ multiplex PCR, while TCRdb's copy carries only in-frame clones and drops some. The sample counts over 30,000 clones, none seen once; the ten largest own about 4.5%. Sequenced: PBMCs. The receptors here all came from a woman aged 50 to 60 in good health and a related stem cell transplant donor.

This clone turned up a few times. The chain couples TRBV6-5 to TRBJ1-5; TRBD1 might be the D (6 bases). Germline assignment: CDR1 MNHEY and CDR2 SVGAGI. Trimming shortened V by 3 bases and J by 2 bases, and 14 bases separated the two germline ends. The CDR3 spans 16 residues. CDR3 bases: TGTGCCAGCAGTTATTCAGGGGTTACTGGCAATCAGCCCCAGCATTTT. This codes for CASSYSGVTGNQPQHF.

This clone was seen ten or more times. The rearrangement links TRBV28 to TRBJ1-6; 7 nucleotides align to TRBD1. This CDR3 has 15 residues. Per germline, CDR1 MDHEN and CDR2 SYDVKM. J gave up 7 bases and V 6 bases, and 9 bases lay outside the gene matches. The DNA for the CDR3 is TGTGCCAGCAGAACGAGACAGGGCGTAAATTCACCCCTCCACTTT. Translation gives CASRTRQGVNSPLHF.